This TCR beta chain was profiled in a study of T-cell memory formation after mild COVID-19 (dated by TCRdb to the early 2020s). Looking at the study overall: TCR sequence clusters from the two donors were found to be largely donor specific. In a couple of donors, T-cell clones that expanded and contracted after mild COVID-19 were followed by sequencing TCRalpha and TCRbeta repertoires longitudinally. The cohort comprised two young, previously healthy adult volunteers, one female and one male.

This clonotype was seen a few times. The antigen it binds to is not known. No base-level quality is on record; no much larger clone is a single base apart. Sequencing took place on an Illumina NovaSeq 6000. Using 5'RACE with constant-segment primers, TCRalpha and TCRbeta cDNA libraries were constructed, with sample barcodes and unique molecular identifiers added in the process. Trizol reagent was used to extract RNA from every sample. Amplification of the libraries took two PCR steps, and the second step added a second sample barcode plus Illumina TruSeq adapters. Sequencing of the libraries was done on an Illumina NovaSeq, producing 2 x 150 bp paired-end reads. For the original study's pipeline: Demultiplexing of reads and collapsing into UMI-guided consensus sequences were performed with migec v1.2.7. Using mixcr v2.1.11, the UMI consensuses were aligned to TRA and TRB V and J templates and assembled into clonotypes. Expanded or contracted clonotypes were those called significant by both edgeR and NoisET, with noise models trained on biological replicates. edgeR calls used a false discovery rate-adjusted p below 0.01 and a log2 fold-change threshold of 1. As an exploratory analysis of dynamics, max-normalized trajectories of the 1000 most abundant clonotypes were examined by PCA with hierarchical clustering. The CD4 or CD8 phenotype of responding clones was assigned using the separately sequenced CD4+ and CD8+ repertoires. Clones were called with MiXCR by TCRdb after fastp trimmed the public reads at Q25, and only in-frame beta chains were retained. Every distinct CDR3 protein forms one entry, paired with its most common genes and DNA. TCRdb, not the original authors, processed these V and J calls. This sample is represented by around 430,000 distinct CDR3 sequences; approximately 15% of them were singletons. The ten largest clones represent roughly a fifth of the sample.

General conclusions and limits of the study: The study covered only a couple of mild cases, and larger cohorts including severe cases with pre-infection samples were considered necessary. Contracting CD4+ clones turned up mainly in the CM and EM memory subsets, whereas EMRA was where CD8+ clones were enriched. From day 15 to 85, contracting clones showed balanced CD4/CD8 phenotypes, whereas a second wave of clones that expanded from day 15 to 37 leaned towards CD4+. The detection of some responding clones in pre-infection memory suggests that pre-existing cross-reactive memory T cells joined the SARS-CoV-2 response. The second-wave clones that peaked on day 37 were not confirmed to be SARS-CoV-2 specific.

Ficoll-Paque density gradient centrifugation was used to isolate PBMCs. The TCR was taken from a young man who had mild COVID-19 (a few samples of this study predate the infection). The sample titles of this study are shuffled in the database, so cell type and time point are left out; the donor was told from shared clones. Sequenced sample: PBMCs or a T cell subset sorted from them (not recorded which).

The CDR3 reads CASSYSADRVGQPQHF. Read as DNA, the sequence is TGTGCCAGCAGTTACTCCGCTGACAGGGTAGGTCAGCCCCAGCATTTT. Rearrangement joined TRBV6-5 to TRBJ1-5; 7 junctional bases match TRBD1. Counted from cysteine to phenylalanine, this CDR3 has 16 amino acids. Only the CDR3 DNA stays, 48 bases, in frame from base 1. Reading the germline V gene gives CDR1 MNHEY and CDR2 SVGAGI. Trimming takes 0 bases off V and 6 bases off J; junction bases not matched to a gene: 8.